This TCR beta chain was obtained from a study of breast tumors, draining lymph nodes, adjacent tissues. General study findings and limits: The data were judged consistent with most tumor T cells coming from lymph node and expanding in tumor. That most tumor T cells come from lymph nodes remained unproven. Compared with lymph nodes, tumors were less diverse; compared with nontumor tissue, more. Luminal-like breast cancer showed significantly higher tumor–nontumor repertoire similarity than basal-like.

TCRdb used MiXCR to reprocess the multiplex PCR reads, holding one entry per CDR3 protein. The profile shows under 150,000 distinct CDR3 sequences, less than 25% of them singletons. Axillary draining lymph nodes of breast cancer patients supplied the node samples. This clonotype occurred many times. Its antigen is unknown. Material for sequencing was axillary lymph node tissue. This receptor was obtained from a female donor with breast cancer. Some clones in this sample may be carry-over from other donors' samples.

The DNA for the CDR3 is TGCAGTGCACTGATCAGTGGAGATACGCAGTATTTT. It yields the protein CSALISGDTQYF. The chain carries TRBV20-1 and TRBJ2-3; D gene unclear. From germline, CDR1 is DFQATT and CDR2 SNEGSKA (reference sequence). V was cut by 6 bases and J by 5 bases, with 12 bases left in between. The CDR3 consists of 12 residues.